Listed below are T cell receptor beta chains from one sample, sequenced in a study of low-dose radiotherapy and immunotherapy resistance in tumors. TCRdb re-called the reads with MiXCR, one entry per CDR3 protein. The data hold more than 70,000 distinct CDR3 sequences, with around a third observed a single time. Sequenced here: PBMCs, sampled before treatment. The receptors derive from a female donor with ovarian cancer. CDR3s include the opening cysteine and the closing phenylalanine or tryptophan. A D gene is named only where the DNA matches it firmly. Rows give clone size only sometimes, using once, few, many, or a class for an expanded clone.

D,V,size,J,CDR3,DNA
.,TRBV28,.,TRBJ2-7,CASSPGTPSSYEQYF,TGTGCCAGCAGTCCCGGGACACCTAGCTCCTACGAGCAGTACTTC
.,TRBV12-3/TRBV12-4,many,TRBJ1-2,CASSVDFYGYTF,TGTGCCAGCAGTGTAGACTTCTATGGCTACACCTTC
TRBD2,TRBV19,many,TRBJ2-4,CATTSGSNIQYF,TGTGCCACAACTAGCGGGAGTAACATTCAGTACTTC
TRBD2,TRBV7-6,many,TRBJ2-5,CASSRGLAGNNQETQYF,TGTGCCAGCAGCCGGGGACTAGCGGGGAACAACCAAGAGACCCAGTACTTC
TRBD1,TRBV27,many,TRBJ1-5,CASSRTQGANQPQHF,TGTGCCAGCAGTCGAACACAGGGGGCCAATCAGCCCCAGCATTTT
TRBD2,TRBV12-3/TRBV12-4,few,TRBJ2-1,CASRSPIAGGPNEQFF,TGTGCCAGCAGATCGCCGATAGCGGGAGGGCCCAATGAGCAGTTCTTC
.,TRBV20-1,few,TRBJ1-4,CSARLNEKLFF,TGCAGTGCTAGACTAAATGAAAAACTGTTTTTT
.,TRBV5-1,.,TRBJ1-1,CASGTVNTEAFF,TGCGCCAGCGGGACGGTGAACACTGAAGCTTTCTTT
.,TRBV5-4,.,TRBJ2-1,CASSLDRVLNEQFF,TGTGCCAGCAGCTTGGACAGGGTCCTAAATGAGCAGTTCTTC
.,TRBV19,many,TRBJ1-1,CASSGGFGTEAFF,TGTGCCAGTAGTGGCGGATTTGGGACTGAAGCTTTCTTT
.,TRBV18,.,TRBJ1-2,CASSPVIGQGYGYTF,TGTGCCAGCTCACCTGTAATAGGTCAGGGCTATGGCTACACCTTC
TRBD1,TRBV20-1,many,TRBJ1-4,CSARDKGTAIMKKLFF,TGCAGTGCTAGAGATAAGGGGACAGCGATAATGAAAAAACTGTTTTTT
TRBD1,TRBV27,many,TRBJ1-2,CASSSTTPDRGYGYTF,TGTGCCAGCAGTTCCACTACCCCGGACAGGGGGTATGGCTACACCTTC
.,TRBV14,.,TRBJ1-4,CASSQRSWGEKLFF,TGTGCCAGCAGCCAGCGCAGTTGGGGGGAAAAACTGTTTTTT
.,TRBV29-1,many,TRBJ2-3,CSVEEDGDDTDTQYF,TGCAGCGTTGAAGAGGATGGGGACGACACAGATACGCAGTATTTT
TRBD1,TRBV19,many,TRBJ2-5,CASNGGQGTETQYF,TGTGCCAGTAACGGGGGACAGGGGACAGAGACCCAGTACTTC
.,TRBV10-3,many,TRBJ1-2,CAISAQGYGYTF,TGTGCCATCAGTGCGCAGGGATATGGCTACACCTTC
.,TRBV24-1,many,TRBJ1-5,CATSEAGTAGSQPQHF,TGTGCCACCAGTGAGGCCGGGACCGCAGGGTCCCAGCCCCAGCATTTT
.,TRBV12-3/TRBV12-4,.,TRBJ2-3,CASRTYLDTQYF,TGTGCCAGCAGGACATATTTGGATACGCAGTATTTT
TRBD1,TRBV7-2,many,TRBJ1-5,CASSLFGTGGDQDQPQHF,TGTGCCAGCAGCTTATTCGGGACAGGGGGCGATCAGGATCAGCCCCAGCATTTT
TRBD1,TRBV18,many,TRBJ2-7,CASSPPGQGVYEQYF,TGTGCCAGCTCACCTCCGGGACAGGGGGTGTACGAGCAGTACTTC
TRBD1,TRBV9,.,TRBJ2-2,CASSVVGQDYTGELFF,TGTGCCAGCAGCGTAGTTGGACAGGATTACACCGGGGAGCTGTTTTTT
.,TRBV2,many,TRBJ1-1,CASSEQGLWTEAFF,TGTGCCAGCAGTGAACAGGGGTTATGGACTGAAGCTTTCTTT
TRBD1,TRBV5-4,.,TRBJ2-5,CASSTGQGQETQYF,TGTGCCAGCAGCACCGGACAGGGCCAAGAGACCCAGTACTTC
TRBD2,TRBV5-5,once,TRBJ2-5,CASSLPSGGQETQYF,TGTGCCAGCAGCTTACCTAGCGGGGGTCAAGAGACCCAGTACTTC
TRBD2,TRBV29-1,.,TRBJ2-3,CSVTTSGTDTQYF,TGCAGCGTTACGACTAGCGGCACAGATACGCAGTATTTT
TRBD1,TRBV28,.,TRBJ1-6,CASSSLRTGYSPLHF,TGTGCCAGCAGCTCTCTACGGACAGGATATTCACCCCTCCACTTT
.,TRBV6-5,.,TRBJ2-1,CASRGFSYNEQFF,TGTGCCAGCAGGGGGTTCTCCTACAATGAGCAGTTCTTC
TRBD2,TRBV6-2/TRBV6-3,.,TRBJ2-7,CASSYSIRLAGEQYF,TGTGCCAGCAGTTACTCGATTCGACTAGCGGGGGAGCAGTACTTC
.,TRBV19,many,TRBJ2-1,CATAPASYNEQFF,TGTGCCACAGCCCCGGCCTCCTACAATGAGCAGTTCTTC
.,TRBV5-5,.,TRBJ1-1,CASSSDRRATNTEAFF,TGTGCCAGCAGCTCCGACCGGCGGGCCACGAACACTGAAGCTTTCTTT
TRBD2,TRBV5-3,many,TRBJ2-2,CASSFIGLAGGPRTGELFF,TGTGCCAGCAGCTTCATTGGGCTAGCGGGGGGGCCAAGGACCGGGGAGCTGTTTTTT
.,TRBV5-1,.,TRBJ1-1,CASSLYARQNTEAFF,TGCGCCAGCAGCCTATACGCCCGACAGAACACTGAAGCTTTCTTT
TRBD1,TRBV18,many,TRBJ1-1,CASSGQGNTEAFF,TGTGCCAGCTCAGGACAGGGGAACACTGAAGCTTTCTTT
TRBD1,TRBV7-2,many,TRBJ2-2,CASSSGTGGNTGELFF,TGTGCCAGCAGCTCAGGGACAGGGGGCAACACCGGGGAGCTGTTTTTT
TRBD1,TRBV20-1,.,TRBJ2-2,CSARGGTGGAGELFF,TGCAGTGCTAGAGGAGGGACAGGGGGCGCCGGGGAGCTGTTTTTT
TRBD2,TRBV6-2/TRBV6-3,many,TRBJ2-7,CASSPGLAAYEQYF,TGTGCCAGCAGTCCTGGACTAGCGGCCTACGAGCAGTACTTC
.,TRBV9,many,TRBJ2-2,CASGTFGGTGELFF,TGTGCCAGCGGCACGTTTGGGGGTACCGGGGAGCTGTTTTTT
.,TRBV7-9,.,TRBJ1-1,CASSLMGGLSTEAFF,TGTGCCAGCAGCTTAATGGGGGGATTGAGCACTGAAGCTTTCTTT
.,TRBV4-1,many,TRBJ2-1,CASSQDRGARYNEQFF,TGCGCCAGCAGCCAAGATCGGGGGGCTCGATACAATGAGCAGTTCTTC
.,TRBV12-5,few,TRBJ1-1,CASGLGLDTEAFF,TGTGCTAGTGGTTTGGGACTTGACACTGAAGCTTTCTTT
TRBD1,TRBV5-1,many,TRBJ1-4,CASSLGDRGEKLFF,TGCGCCAGCAGCTTGGGAGACAGGGGTGAAAAACTGTTTTTT
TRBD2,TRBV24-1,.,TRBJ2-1,CATSDWRSGRLNEQFF,TGTGCCACCAGTGATTGGCGTAGCGGGAGACTAAATGAGCAGTTCTTC
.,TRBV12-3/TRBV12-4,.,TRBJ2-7,CASTPGRLTNYEQYF,TGTGCCAGCACGCCGGGTCGCCTTACCAACTACGAGCAGTACTTC
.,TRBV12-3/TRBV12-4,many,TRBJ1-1,CASSKIRGENTEAFF,TGTGCCAGCAGTAAGATAAGGGGAGAGAACACTGAAGCTTTCTTT
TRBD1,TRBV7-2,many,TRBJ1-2,CASSLRSGGGYTF,TGTGCCAGCAGCTTGAGGTCAGGGGGCGGCTACACCTTC